These 28 T cell receptor beta chains originate from one sample sequenced in a study of beta chain features in type 1 diabetes listed by TCRdb under 2018. The investigation overall reported the following: A moderate but significant shortening of TCRB CDR3 length was observed in type 1 diabetes patients in all four CD4+ subsets.

These receptors are not linked to any known antigen. To prepare the library, the immunoSEQ multiplex PCR assay was applied. The High Capacity cDNA Reverse Transcription Kit was used to reverse transcribe all of the isolated RNA, meaning that expressed TCRB transcripts were what got sequenced. This immuneACCESS table, as held by TCRdb, lists in-frame sequences with V and J called but not all clones. Of the missing ones, under half trace to an unresolved V gene in checked studies; the others have no known cause. The sample has 600,000 or so clones on record, 12% of them singletons. Around 0.12% of the sample is in the top ten clones. The sequenced sample consisted of naive CD4+ T cells from blood. The meaning of the sample's cell subset or site label: true naive CD4+ T cells. These receptors came from a man aged 30-40 years with type 1 diabetes.

The rearrangement joins TRBV9 to TRBJ1-5; D is unclear. Per the germline V gene, CDR1 is SGDLS and CDR2 is YYNGEE. V was trimmed by 4 bases and J by 6 bases, leaving 11 bases between them. The CDR3 has 13 amino acids. Here the CDR3 DNA reads TGTGCCAGCAGCCCTTCCCGAGGTCAGCCCCAGCATTTT. Protein sequence: CASSPSRGQPQHF.

The chain combines TRBV7-2 with TRBJ1-2; TRBD1 might be the D (6 bases). The V gene's germline CDR1 is SGHTA and CDR2 FQGNSA. V was pared by 7 bases and J by 5 bases, with 20 bases between. CDR3 length: 15 residues. The CDR3 region has the DNA TGTGCCAGCACCCCTCCCGGGGGCCCTGGGTATGGCTACACCTTC. This sequence encodes CASTPPGGPGYGYTF.

The chain uses TRBV10-3 and TRBJ1-5, with D uncertain. The CDR3 spans 14 residues. The germline V gene encodes CDR1 ENHRY and CDR2 SYGVKD. Deletions cut 5 bases from V and 6 bases from J, with 14 bases between. This CDR3 is CAISLGDGGQPQHF. As DNA, the CDR3 is TGTGCCATCAGTCTCGGGGATGGCGGTCAGCCCCAGCATTTT.

This clone was seen a single time. The rearrangement links TRBV7-2 to TRBJ2-5, with D perhaps given as TRBD1 or TRBD2 (6 bases each). Per germline, CDR1 SGHTA and CDR2 FQGNSA. The CDR3 sequence is 15 residues long. The ends were cut back, 1 base at V and 5 bases at J, with 14 bases in the middle. In nucleotides, the CDR3 is TGTGCCAGCAGCTTAGTGGGGGGCTGGTCGGAGACCCAGTACTTC. It is translated as CASSLVGGWSETQYF.

The rearrangement links TRBV10-3 to TRBJ2-3, with 10 bases fitting TRBD1. The CDR3 is made up of 15 amino acids. The germline V gene encodes CDR1 ENHRY and CDR2 SYGVKD. V gave up 5 bases and J gave up 4 bases; unmatched junction bases: 6. The DNA for the CDR3 is TGTGCCATCAGTCCCGGGACAGGGGAGGCAGATACGCAGTATTTT. Its protein is CAISPGTGEADTQYF.

This clone showed up just a few times. This sample includes further DNA sequences coding for the same CDR3. The J gene is TRBJ1-4, the V gene TRBV14; no firm D call. Germline CDR1 reads SGHDN; CDR2 reads FVKESK. V shed 1 base and J shed 5 bases, with 5 bases lying between them. This CDR3 contains 13 residues. The chain's CDR3 is CASSQGGNEKLFF. In DNA, the CDR3 is TGTGCCAGCAGCCAAGGAGGGAATGAAAAACTGTTTTTT.

V is TRBV5-1 and J is TRBJ2-3; 10 bases agree with TRBD1. The CDR3 is made up of 14 amino acids. After removal of 7 bases from V and 6 bases from J, the junction contained 8 bases not matched to a gene. The germline CDR1 and CDR2 sequences are SGHRS and YFSETQ. The CDR3 spells CASGRTGGGDTQYF. The CDR3 region has the DNA TGCGCCAGCGGACGGACAGGGGGAGGCGATACGCAGTATTTT.

Notes on this clone: Other DNA sequences in the sample encode the same CDR3. The chain couples TRBV29-1 to TRBJ2-7; 9 nucleotides align to TRBD1. Trimming removed 6 bases from V and 4 bases from J; junction bases left unmatched: 4. Germline assignment: CDR1 SQVTM and CDR2 ANQGSEA. The CDR3 spans 12 residues. The CDR3 loop reads CSVAGQGYEQYF. The CDR3 nucleotides read TGCAGCGTCGCTGGACAGGGGTACGAGCAGTACTTC.

The chain joins TRBV5-5 to TRBJ1-3; D is undetermined. V shed 5 bases and J shed 0 bases, with 9 bases lying between them. Germline values: CDR1 SGHKS, CDR2 YYEKEE (reference sequence). The CDR3 runs to 14 residues. CDR3 protein: CASSADFSGNTIYF. CDR3 nucleotide sequence: TGTGCCAGCAGTGCGGACTTCTCTGGAAACACCATATATTTT.

This chain uses TRBV2 with TRBJ1-2, with a possible D match to TRBD1 (5 bases). CDR1 is SNHLY and CDR2 is FYNNEI in the germline V gene. The CDR3 is made up of 14 amino acids. The germline V and J ends were trimmed by 6 bases and 4 bases, with 15 bases remaining between them. In nucleotides, the CDR3 is TGTGCCAGCAGGGACGACACAAGGGGCTATGGCTACACCTTC. It is translated as CASRDDTRGYGYTF. The variable domain in full, with the rest retrieved from reference TRBV2 and TRBJ1-2, is EPEVTQTPSHQVTQMGQEVILRCVPISNHLYFYWYRQILGQKVEFLVSFYNNEISEKSEIFDDQFSVERPDGSNFTLKIRSTKLEDSAMYFCASRDDTRGYGYTFGSGTRLTVV.

This clone appeared a few times. This chain connects TRBV2 to TRBJ2-7; D remains unclear. V shed 6 bases and J shed 3 bases, with 15 bases lying between them. CDR1 is SNHLY, CDR2 FYNNEI, per germline. The CDR3 has 14 residues. The CDR3: CASSMTFVDYEQYF. CDR3 nucleotide sequence: TGTGCCAGCAGCATGACCTTTGTCGACTACGAGCAGTACTTC.

The chain has TRBV30 and TRBJ1-3; perhaps TRBD1 as D (5 bases). The length of the CDR3 is 14 residues. V was clipped by 1 base and J by 0 bases, with 7 bases between them. Germline CDR1 and CDR2: GTSNPN and SVGIG (reference sequence). As DNA, the CDR3 is TGTGCCTGGAGTGAGGGACTCTCTGGAAACACCATATATTTT. Its protein product is CAWSEGLSGNTIYF.

Regarding this clone: The sample holds other DNA sequences that translate to the same CDR3. The V and J genes are TRBV5-1 and TRBJ2-1; no firm D call. Germline CDR1 and CDR2: SGHRS and YFSETQ. This CDR3 spans 11 amino acids. Trimming removed 3 bases from V and 6 bases from J, with 4 bases in between. CDR3 in amino acids: CASSSSNEQFF. CDR3 coding DNA: TGCGCCAGCAGCTCTAGCAATGAGCAGTTCTTC.

This clone was observed a handful of times. This chain links TRBV5-1 with TRBJ2-3, with D perhaps assigned TRBD1 or TRBD2 (5 bases each). Trimming took 6 bases from V and 4 from J, leaving 18 bases between them. Germline CDR1 is SGHRS and CDR2 is YFSETQ. This CDR3 has 15 amino acids. CDR3 in DNA: TGCGCCAGCACACAAACCGGGACGGAGGCAGATACGCAGTATTTT. Amino acids: CASTQTGTEADTQYF. Looking up the rest from reference TRBV5-1 and TRBJ2-3 gives the full variable domain: KAGVTQTPRYLIKTRGQQVTLSCSPISGHRSVSWYQQTPGQGLQFLFEYFSETQRNKGNFPGRFSGRQFSNSRSEMNVSTLELGDSALYLCASTQTGTEADTQYFGPGTRLTVL.

This clone has a handful of counts. Different DNA sequences within this sample yield the same CDR3. The V and J genes are TRBV2 and TRBJ2-5, with TRBD2 matching over 7 bases. The J segment lost 2 bases and the V segment lost 3 bases, leaving 0 bases of the junction unmatched. This CDR3 has 13 residues. Germline CDR1 and CDR2: SNHLY and FYNNEI. CDR3 sequence: CASSEGGQETQYF. The CDR3, as DNA: TGTGCCAGCAGTGAGGGGGGGCAAGAGACCCAGTACTTC.

The V gene is TRBV10-3, the J gene TRBJ2-3, with D possibly TRBD2 on 6 matching bases. From germline, CDR1 is ENHRY and CDR2 SYGVKD. V lost 11 bases, J lost 2 bases, and 14 bases lay in between. The CDR3 spans 13 residues. The CDR3 spells CASSRGNTDTQYF. In DNA, the CDR3 is TGTGCCTCGTCCCGGGGGAACACAGATACGCAGTATTTT.

This chain uses TRBV5-1 with TRBJ2-7, with a weak D call TRBD1 (6 bases). CDR3 length: 15 residues. Deletions cut 5 bases from V and 1 base from J, with 16 bases between. CDR1 SGHRS and CDR2 YFSETQ come from the germline V gene. DNA for the CDR3: TGCGCCAGCAGGCCCTTGGAAGGGGGTTCCTACGAGCAGTACTTC. Its protein product is CASRPLEGGSYEQYF.

This chain uses TRBV30 with TRBJ2-4, with 8 bases matching TRBD2. Germline V gene lookup returns CDR1 GTSNPN and CDR2 SVGIG (reference sequence). With V trimmed by 8 bases and J by 10 bases, 19 bases remained unmatched. The CDR3 totals 15 residues. The CDR3 DNA reads as TGTGCCGGTACCGGCGGGGGGCGCGGGTGGTGGATTCAGTACTTC. Its translation is CAGTGGGRGWWIQYF.

This clone was counted between two and nine times. This chain links TRBV9 with TRBJ1-3, with no clear D. With 0 bases removed from V and 0 bases from J, the gap between germline ends came to 7 bases. Germline loops: CDR1 SGDLS, CDR2 YYNGEE. The CDR3 loop spans 15 amino acids. The CDR3 DNA reads TGTGCCAGCAGCGTAGGCGCCTACTCTGGAAACACCATATATTTT. Translating gives CASSVGAYSGNTIYF. The full variable domain, completed using reference TRBV9 and TRBJ1-3, is DSGVTQTPKHLITATGQRVTLRCSPRSGDLSVYWYQQSLDQGLQFLIQYYNGEERAKGNILERFSAQQFPDLHSELNLSSLELGDSALYFCASSVGAYSGNTIYFGEGSWLTVV.

This clone was observed a few times. The genes are TRBV5-1 and TRBJ1-4, with 9 bases that match TRBD1. Germline V lookup: CDR1 SGHRS, CDR2 YFSETQ. The CDR3 has 15 amino acids. Trimming at V came to 2 bases and at J to 7 bases, leaving 6 bases not matched to a gene. CDR3: CASSFAEDRGEKLFF. As DNA, the CDR3 is TGCGCCAGCAGCTTTGCAGAGGACAGGGGTGAAAAACTGTTTTTT.

The table lists this clone with a few counts. The rearrangement joins TRBV7-8 to TRBJ1-5; TRBD1 matches 10 bases. V was pared by 3 bases and J by 2 bases, with 1 base of the junction left unmatched. This CDR3 spans 15 amino acids. Germline lookup yields CDR1 SGHVS and CDR2 FQNEAQ. The CDR3 is CASSLGTGGNQPQHF. In DNA form, the CDR3 reads TGTGCCAGCAGCTTGGGGACAGGGGGCAATCAGCCCCAGCATTTT. Drawing the rest from reference TRBV7-8 and TRBJ1-5, the complete variable domain is GAGVSQSPRYKVAKRGQDVALRCDPISGHVSLFWYQQALGQGPEFLTYFQNEAQLDKSGLPSDRFFAERPEGSVSTLKIQRTQQEDSAVYLCASSLGTGGNQPQHFGDGTRLSIL.

The chain has TRBV9 and TRBJ1-1; no clear D. The CDR3 runs 16 residues. The V gene's germline CDR1 is SGDLS and CDR2 YYNGEE. V lost 4 bases and J 6 bases, leaving 22 bases between the germline ends. CDR3 nucleotides: TGTGCCAGCAGCCTAGACCCACTCCCTGCCAGGTCTGAAGCTTTCTTT. Its translation is CASSLDPLPARSEAFF. Together with reference TRBV9 and TRBJ1-1, the CDR3 gives the full variable domain: DSGVTQTPKHLITATGQRVTLRCSPRSGDLSVYWYQQSLDQGLQFLIQYYNGEERAKGNILERFSAQQFPDLHSELNLSSLELGDSALYFCASSLDPLPARSEAFFGQGTRLTVV.

This clone occurred a few times. This sequence joins TRBV4-3 and TRBJ1-2; D uncertain. V lost 0 bases to trimming and J lost 6 bases, with 11 bases between them. This CDR3 is 14 amino acids long. Germline V gene data show CDR1 as LGHNA and CDR2 as YSLEER. CDR3 region: CASSQDAGFNGYTF. The CDR3, as DNA: TGCGCCAGCAGCCAAGATGCCGGTTTCAATGGCTACACCTTC.

The chain has TRBV7-7 and TRBJ2-7; possibly TRBD2 for D (6 bases). This CDR3 contains 14 residues. Trimming stripped 1 base from V and 2 bases from J, with 9 bases between. Germline V CDR1 and CDR2: SSHAT, FNYEAQ (reference sequence). CDR3 sequence: CASSLGRGAYEQYF. The CDR3 DNA follows: TGTGCCAGCAGCTTAGGGCGGGGAGCCTACGAGCAGTACTTC. Full variable domain (outside the CDR3, taken from reference TRBV7-7 and TRBJ2-7): GAGVSQSPRYKVTKRGQDVTLRCDPISSHATLYWYQQALGQGPEFLTYFNYEAQPDKSGLPSDRFSAERPEGSISTLTIQRTEQRDSAMYRCASSLGRGAYEQYFGPGTRLTVT.

As to this clone: Other nucleotide sequences in the sample specify the same CDR3. This sequence joins TRBV7-9 and TRBJ1-4; no clear D. V lost 6 bases, J lost 4 bases, and 12 bases lay in between. In germline, CDR1 is SEHNR, CDR2 FQNEAQ (reference sequence). The CDR3 loop spans 14 amino acids. This chain's CDR3 is CASSPRASNEKLFF. CDR3 DNA: TGTGCCAGCAGTCCCCGGGCCAGTAATGAAAAACTGTTTTTT.

In this sample, this clone turned up a few times. The chain employs TRBV14 and TRBJ2-3; the D gene is possibly TRBD1 (5 bases). Trimming pared 0 bases from V and 1 base from J, leaving 11 bases between. Germline V gives CDR1 SGHDN, CDR2 FVKESK. This CDR3 spans 16 amino acids. CDR3 coding DNA: TGTGCCAGCAGCCAAGATAGGGGCTTGCGCACAGATACGCAGTATTTT. It yields the protein CASSQDRGLRTDTQYF.

This sequence joins TRBV4-2 and TRBJ2-3, with a tentative D call TRBD1 (6 bases). Looked up from germline, CDR1 is LGHNA and CDR2 is YNFKEQ. The CDR3 has 17 amino acids. V lost 2 bases and J 3 bases, leaving 18 bases between the germline ends. The CDR3 loop reads CASSQTTGLSRTDTQYF. In DNA, the CDR3 is TGTGCCAGCAGCCAAACCACAGGGCTCTCGCGTACAGATACGCAGTATTTT.

V usage is TRBV28 and J usage is TRBJ1-6; 9 bases are a match to TRBD1. The CDR3 spans 14 residues. Germline trimming cut 7 bases from V and 7 bases from J; bases unmatched to any gene: 5. CDR1 and CDR2 from the germline V gene are MDHEN and SYDVKM. CDR3 loop: CASTTGQGNSPLHF. DNA for the CDR3: TGTGCCAGCACCACCGGACAGGGGAATTCACCCCTCCACTTT.